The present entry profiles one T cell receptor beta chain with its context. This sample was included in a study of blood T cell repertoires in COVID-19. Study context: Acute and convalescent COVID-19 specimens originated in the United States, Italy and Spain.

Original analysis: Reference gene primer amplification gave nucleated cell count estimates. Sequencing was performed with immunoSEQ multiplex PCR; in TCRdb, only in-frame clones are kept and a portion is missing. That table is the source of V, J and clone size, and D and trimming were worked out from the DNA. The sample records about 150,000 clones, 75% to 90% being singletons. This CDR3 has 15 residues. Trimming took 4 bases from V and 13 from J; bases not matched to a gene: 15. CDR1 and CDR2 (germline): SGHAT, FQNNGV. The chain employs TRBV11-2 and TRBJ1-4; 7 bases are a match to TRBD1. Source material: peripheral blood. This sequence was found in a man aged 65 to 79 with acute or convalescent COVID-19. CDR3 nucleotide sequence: TGTGCCAGCAGCTCCCTCGACAGGGAGATTTTAGGACTGTTTTTT. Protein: CASSSLDREILGLFF.